Listed here is a single T cell receptor beta chain. Antigen: not known. The source of the sample is a study of T cell repertoires in cytomegalovirus infection. This CDR3 has 14 amino acids. Germline CDR1 reads SNHLY; CDR2 reads FYNNEI. The V and J ends lost 9 bases and 0 bases respectively, with 13 bases between them. Using its own MiXCR run on the reads, TCRdb lists one record per CDR3 protein. The sample yields fewer than 900,000 distinct CDR3 sequences, about 27% seen once. The J gene is TRBJ2-3, the V gene TRBV2; D is possibly TRBD1 or TRBD2 (5 bases each). This sequence originates from a human donor in good health (CMV status not recorded). Some clones in this sample may be carry-over from other donors' samples. Sequencing was performed on cultured CD8+ T cells from PBMCs, taken from culture after CMV antigen stimulation. CDR3 sequence reads: CARGNRDSTDTQYF. The CDR3 DNA is TGTGCCAGAGGAAACCGGGACAGCACAGATACGCAGTATTTT. Drawing the rest from reference TRBV2 and TRBJ2-3, the complete variable domain is EPEVTQTPSHQVTQMGQEVILRCVPISNHLYFYWYRQILGQKVEFLVSFYNNEISEKSEIFDDQFSVERPDGSNFTLKIRSTKLEDSAMYFCARGNRDSTDTQYFGPGTRLTVL.